This T cell receptor (beta chain) was observed in a study of T cell repertoires in cytomegalovirus infection. Study information: CMV infection and matching HLA type were both indicated by public TCR beta signatures. Study results and caveats: Ex vivo, HLA-C-restricted CMV-specific TCR beta clonotypes prevailed over the rest of the response. CMV carriers with the relevant HLA were identified by cumulative public TCR beta family frequency.

In the case of this clonotype: The antigen is undetermined.

CDR3 size: 13 residues. Deletions cut 3 bases from V and 6 bases from J, with 12 bases between. TCRdb independently ran MiXCR on the reads; one entry per CDR3 protein. The sample shows a few hundred thousand distinct CDR3 sequences, roughly 42% of them seen only once. J is TRBJ2-7 and V is TRBV12-3 or TRBV12-4; TRBD1 or TRBD2 may be the D gene (5 bases each). The sequencing used cultured PBMCs, collected from culture after CMV antigen stimulation. This TCR was sampled from a human donor in good health (CMV status not recorded). Some clones in this sample may be carry-over from other donors' samples. Written as DNA, the CDR3 is TGTGCCAGCAGTTTCGGGGAAGGGACCGAGCAGTACTTC. Translating gives CASSFGEGTEQYF.